This T cell receptor beta chain came from a study of identical twins. Study-wide points: Twins shared out-of-frame alpha sequences with excess low generation probability.

This clonotype has more than one count but fewer than ten. What it binds is not known. TCRdb passed the 5' RACE reads through MiXCR, listing each CDR3 protein once. Here the sample spans 300,000 to 400,000 distinct CDR3 sequences, approximately 10% being singletons. Per the germline V gene, CDR1 is SNHLY and CDR2 is FYNNEI. The CDR3 has 15 residues. V was cut by 4 bases and J by 5 bases, with 15 bases left in between. Sequenced sample: naive T cells sorted from blood. The clonotype originates from a woman between 50 and 59 years old in good health. The V call is TRBV2, the J call TRBJ2-1; TRBD2 is a possible D gene (6 bases). DNA for the CDR3: TGTGCCAGCAGTGTCCGGTTAGCGGTAAACAATGAGCAGTTCTTC. This codes for CASSVRLAVNNEQFF.